This T cell receptor beta chain was obtained from a study of blood T cell repertoires in COVID-19. Overall study context: The analysed material was cDNA or gDNA that came from T cells, B-cell-depleted T cells, or PBMCs.

V shed 3 bases, J shed 6 bases, and the junction held 7 bases outside the gene matches. The CDR3 consists of 16 residues. The germline gives CDR1 SGHTA, CDR2 FQGNSA. Original methodology: How many nucleated cells were present was estimated from reference gene primer amplification. Assay used: immunoSEQ multiplex PCR; TCRdb lists only in-frame clones, some missing. From that table come the V and J calls and clone size; the DNA was used to work out D and trimming. The sample has around 250,000 clones, under 90% seen once. The V and J genes are TRBV7-2 and TRBJ2-2, with 10 positions matching TRBD2. Sequenced input: peripheral blood. The source of this sequence is a human donor in a cohort sampled during active COVID-19. The CDR3 bases are TGTGCCAGCAGCTTCACTAGCGGGATTCCGTCCGGGGAGCTGTTTTTT. Encoded protein: CASSFTSGIPSGELFF.